This passage covers 11 T cell receptor beta chains from one sample sequenced in a study of T cells in tumors after PD-1 blockade. This table comes from immunoSEQ multiplex PCR, and its TCRdb copy is limited to in-frame clones, with some not included. Among 14,000 or so clones listed, 80% to 85% were seen once. This material consisted of PBMCs, taken after anti-PD-1 treatment. The receptors shown here come from a human donor with basal cell carcinoma.

The gene calls are TRBV19 and TRBJ2-1; possible D gene TRBD1, 6 bases. From germline, CDR1 is LNHDA and CDR2 SQIVND (reference sequence). Trimming cost V 4 bases and J 2 bases, with 12 bases left between them. The CDR3 totals 15 residues. For the CDR3, the DNA is TGTGCCAGTAGTAAGGTCAGGGGAGCCTACAATGAGCAGTTCTTC. It is translated as CASSKVRGAYNEQFF.

This rearrangement joins TRBV3-1 (or the pseudogene TRBV3-2) to TRBJ2-1; TRBD2 aligns across 13 bases. Germline values: CDR1 LGHDT, CDR2 YNNKEL (reference sequence). Losses at the gene ends were 4 bases for V and 0 bases for J; bases not matched to a gene: 6. This CDR3 is 18 amino acids long. Here the CDR3 DNA reads TGTGCCAGCAGCCGGGGACTAGCGGGGCCATCCTCCTACAATGAGCAGTTCTTC. The encoded protein is CASSRGLAGPSSYNEQFF.

The rearrangement links TRBV28 to TRBJ1-4, with D maybe TRBD1 (5 bases). Germline V gene sequence: CDR1 MDHEN, CDR2 SYDVKM. V gave up 3 bases and J gave up 0 bases, with 11 bases separating them. The CDR3 contains 16 residues. Here the CDR3 reads CASSFGGAATNEKLFF. CDR3 nucleotide sequence: TGTGCCAGCAGTTTTGGGGGTGCCGCAACTAATGAAAAACTGTTTTTT.

A remark on this clone: This CDR3 is also generated by other DNA sequences in the sample. The chain recombines TRBV5-4 with TRBJ2-7; 9 nucleotides match TRBD1. After removal of 0 bases from V and 4 bases from J, the junction contained 5 bases not matched to a gene. The CDR3 covers 15 residues. Germline CDR1 reads SGHNT; CDR2 reads YYREEE (reference sequence). CDR3 protein: CASSLGGQGPYEQYF. CDR3 in DNA: TGTGCCAGCAGCTTGGGAGGACAGGGGCCTTACGAGCAGTACTTC.

V and J are TRBV19 and TRBJ2-2, with D maybe TRBD2 (6 bases). The V end was cut by 3 bases, the J end by 5 bases, with 13 bases between. The V gene's germline CDR1 is LNHDA and CDR2 SQIVND (reference sequence). The CDR3 consists of 15 residues. CDR3 in amino acids: CASSIVRGKTGELFF. The CDR3 bases are TGTGCCAGTAGTATCGTTCGGGGGAAGACCGGGGAGCTGTTTTTT.

This chain connects TRBV6-5 to TRBJ1-5, with a tentative D call TRBD1 (6 bases). CDR1 and CDR2 (germline): MNHEY, SVGAGI. Trimming removed 6 bases at V and 5 bases at J, with 14 bases between. This CDR3 contains 14 residues. CDR3 loop: CASSPGTNYQPQHF. For the CDR3, the DNA is TGTGCCAGCAGCCCCGGGACAAATTATCAGCCCCAGCATTTT.

This chain joins TRBV6-5 and TRBJ1-5; no firm D call. The germline gives CDR1 MNHEY, CDR2 SVGAGI. With 0 bases removed from V and 7 bases from J, the gap between germline ends came to 4 bases. This CDR3 spans 12 amino acids. CDR3 bases: TGTGCCAGCAGTTACTCTGGCCAGCCCCAGCATTTT. It codes for CASSYSGQPQHF.

The CDR3 sequence: CASSRRDHSGNTIYF. DNA of the CDR3: TGTGCCAGCAGTCGCCGGGACCACTCTGGAAACACCATATATTTT. The chain combines TRBV11-1 with TRBJ1-3, with a possible D match to TRBD1 (5 bases). Deletions cut 6 bases from V and 0 bases from J, with 12 bases between. Germline V gives CDR1 SGHAT, CDR2 FQDESV (reference sequence). The CDR3 sequence is 15 residues long. Full variable domain (rest looked up from reference TRBV11-1 and TRBJ1-3): EAEVAQSPRYKITEKSQAVAFWCDPISGHATLYWYRQILGQGPELLVQFQDESVVDDSQLPKDRFSAERLKGVDSTLKIQPAELGDSAMYLCASSRRDHSGNTIYFGEGSWLTVV.

The rearrangement uses TRBV19 and TRBJ1-5; possibly TRBD1 for D (6 bases). The length of the CDR3 is 16 residues. Trimming left V 5 bases short and J 3 bases short, with 17 bases between. Germline CDR1 LNHDA, CDR2 SQIVND (reference sequence). CDR3 sequence: CASSLQHGQINQPQHF. For the CDR3, the DNA is TGTGCCAGTAGTCTCCAACACGGACAGATCAATCAGCCCCAGCATTTT.

This chain links TRBV14 with TRBJ2-3, with TRBD1 identical over 7 bases. CDR3 size: 13 residues. V dropped 2 bases and J dropped 6; count of bases not matched to a gene: 2. CDR1 and CDR2 (germline): SGHDN, FVKESK. CDR3 residues: CASSQPRGDTQYF. CDR3 in DNA: TGTGCCAGCAGCCAACCCAGGGGGGATACGCAGTATTTT.

This chain joins TRBV6-5 and TRBJ2-5; a weak D match, TRBD1 (6 bases). The V gene lost 8 bases and the J gene lost 4 bases, with 17 bases spanning the gap. Germline V gene lookup returns CDR1 MNHEY and CDR2 SVGAGI. CDR3 length equals 14 residues. CDR3 nucleotide sequence: TGTGCCAGCGGCAACAGGGATGTCGTAGAGACCCAGTACTTC. Amino acid sequence: CASGNRDVVETQYF.